This T cell receptor (beta chain) originates from a study of blood T cells in healthy people across ages. It was with a sample-barcoded 5' primer and a J-beta primer mix that a second PCR of about 6 to 12 cycles was run. TCRdb reprocessed the 5' RACE reads with MiXCR, giving one entry per CDR3 protein. The sample lists about 640,000 distinct CDR3 sequences; 45% to 65% were seen once. CDR1 SQVTM and CDR2 ANQGSEA come from the germline V gene. The CDR3 runs to 13 residues. In the case of this clonotype: Relative to the germline gene, one junction end is altered; a read error may explain this.

The TCR was taken from a man between 60 and 75 years old in good health. The sample taken for sequencing was blood. This chain links TRBV29-1 with TRBJ2-3; the match to TRBD1 covers 9 bases. CDR3 region: CSVRQGGTDTRYF. The CDR3 DNA sequence: TGCAGCGTCAGACAGGGGGGCACAGATACGCGGTATTTT.